What follows are 5 T cell receptor beta chains derived from one specimen sequenced in a study of blood T cell repertoires in COVID-19 (dated by TCRdb to 2020 to 2021). Libraries were constructed by the immunoSEQ multiplex PCR assay. This is the immuneACCESS table as TCRdb keeps it, with only in-frame sequences that have V and J called. A part of the clones is gone; compared with another copy, unresolved V genes explain less than half, and the rest is unexplained. The sample includes around 480,000 clones, with approximately 86% observed a single time. Roughly 0.7% of the sample is held by the ten biggest clonotypes. The sample consisted of PBMCs or T cells enriched from blood (not recorded which). These receptors came from a woman aged 18-29 years who had recovered from COVID-19.

This clone has a single count. The V call is TRBV3-1 (or the pseudogene TRBV3-2), the J call TRBJ1-3, with D possibly TRBD1 on 5 matching bases. The CDR3 is 15 amino acids. The ends were cut back, 5 bases at V and 2 bases at J, with 13 bases in the middle. Germline assignment: CDR1 LGHDT and CDR2 YNNKEL (reference sequence). The CDR3 nucleotides are TGTGCCAGCAGCTGGGACTGGACCCCTGGAAACACCATATATTTT. Its translation is CASSWDWTPGNTIYF.

V gene TRBV6-6 combines with J gene TRBJ2-1; D may be TRBD1 (6 bases). The CDR3 runs to 11 residues. Trimming took 7 bases from V and 14 from J, leaving 15 bases between them. CDR1 MNHNY and CDR2 SVGAGI come from the germline V gene (reference sequence). The CDR3 nucleotides read TGTGCCAGCATTTCCGGGACAAAGGAGTTCTTC. Residues: CASISGTKEFF.

V and J are TRBV4-2 and TRBJ2-2; 11 nucleotides align to TRBD2. CDR1 is LGHNA and CDR2 is YNFKEQ in the germline V gene. The CDR3 sequence is 15 residues long. Trimming took 2 bases from V and 4 from J; bases not matched to a gene: 0. CDR3 sequence reads: CASSQLAGGTGELFF. The CDR3, as DNA: TGTGCCAGCAGCCAACTAGCGGGGGGCACCGGGGAGCTGTTTTTT.

This clone showed up just a few times. The chain employs TRBV28 and TRBJ2-5; 9 bases line up with TRBD1. The J segment lost 5 bases and the V segment lost 3 bases, leaving 16 bases of the junction unmatched. The CDR3 is 18 amino acids. In germline, CDR1 is MDHEN, CDR2 SYDVKM. CDR3 sequence reads: CASSFLSPFGQGRETQYF. The CDR3 DNA is TGTGCCAGCAGTTTTTTGTCACCGTTCGGACAGGGGAGGGAGACCCAGTACTTC.

V usage is TRBV10-1 and J usage is TRBJ1-1, with D possibly matching TRBD1 (6 bases). This CDR3 has 15 amino acids. Germline V gives CDR1 WNHNN, CDR2 SYGVQD (reference sequence). Trimming cost V 0 bases and J 3 bases, with 11 bases left between them. The CDR3 DNA sequence: TGCGCCAGCAGTGAGTCGGAATCAGGGGACACTGAAGCTTTCTTT. Its protein is CASSESESGDTEAFF.